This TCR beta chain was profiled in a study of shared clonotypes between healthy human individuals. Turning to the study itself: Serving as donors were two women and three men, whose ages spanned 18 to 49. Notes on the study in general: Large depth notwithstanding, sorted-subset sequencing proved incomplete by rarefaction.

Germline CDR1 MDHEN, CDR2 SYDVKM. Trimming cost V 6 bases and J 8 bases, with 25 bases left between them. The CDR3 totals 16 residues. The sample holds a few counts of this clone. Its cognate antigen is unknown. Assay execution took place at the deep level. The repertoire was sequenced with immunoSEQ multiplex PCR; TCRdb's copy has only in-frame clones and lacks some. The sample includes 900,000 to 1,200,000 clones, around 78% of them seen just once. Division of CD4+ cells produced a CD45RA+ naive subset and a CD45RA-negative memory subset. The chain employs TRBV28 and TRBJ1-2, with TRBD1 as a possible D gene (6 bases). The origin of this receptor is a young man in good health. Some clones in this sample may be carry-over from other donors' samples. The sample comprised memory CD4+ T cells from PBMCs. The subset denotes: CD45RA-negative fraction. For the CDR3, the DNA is TGTGCCAGCAGCTCCCCCCGGCCGGGGGGGCCTTCGGGCTACACCTTC. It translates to CASSSPRPGGPSGYTF.